The 31 T cell receptor beta chains below come from one sample, sequenced in a study of identical twins. Each CDR3 protein gets one entry after TCRdb re-called the 5' RACE reads with MiXCR. The sample includes hundreds of thousands of distinct CDR3 sequences, more than 6.5% of them seen just once. These data are also associated with another study on yellow fever vaccine responses in identical twins.

The sequencing input was PBMCs. The receptors come from a woman aged 18-35 years in good health.

In this sample, this clonotype turned up a few times. The rearrangement joins TRBV20-1 to TRBJ2-5; D perhaps matches TRBD1 (6 bases). V was cut by 0 bases and J by 4 bases, with 21 bases left in between. The CDR3 has 17 residues. Germline CDR1 is DFQATT and CDR2 is SNEGSKA (reference sequence). The CDR3: CSAREGPPRGSRETQYF. The DNA of the CDR3 is TGCAGTGCTAGAGAGGGCCCCCCCAGGGGCTCTAGAGAGACCCAGTACTTC.

V usage is TRBV11-2 and J usage is TRBJ2-2; D is tentatively TRBD1 or TRBD2 (5 bases each). Trimming shortened V by 5 bases and J by 4 bases, and 14 bases separated the two germline ends. The CDR3 is 15 residues long. Germline V gene sequence: CDR1 SGHAT, CDR2 FQNNGV. This CDR3 reads CASSPGWGSTGELFF. CDR3 DNA sequence: TGTGCCAGCAGCCCGGGGTGGGGCAGCACCGGGGAGCTGTTTTTT.

This clonotype was seen repeatedly, ten times or more. V is TRBV12-3 or TRBV12-4 and J is TRBJ1-4; D perhaps matches TRBD1 (5 bases). Trimming pared 6 bases from V and 4 bases from J, leaving 21 bases between. This CDR3 contains 17 residues. CDR3 region: CASSADSGVAVNEKLFF. In DNA, the CDR3 is TGTGCCAGCAGCGCCGACAGCGGGGTGGCAGTTAATGAAAAACTGTTTTTT.

This clonotype has just a few counts. The V call is TRBV19, the J call TRBJ2-1, with 10 bases matching TRBD2. The CDR3 sequence is 15 residues long. Germline V gives CDR1 LNHDA, CDR2 SQIVND (reference sequence). J gave up 4 bases and V 3 bases, and 3 bases lay outside the gene matches. The chain's CDR3 is CASSMTSGHYNEQFF. The CDR3 coding sequence is TGTGCCAGTAGTATGACTAGCGGGCATTACAATGAGCAGTTCTTC.

This chain uses TRBV21-1 with TRBJ1-1; no DNA check was done on the table's D call, TRBD1. TRBV21-1 is marked as a pseudogene. The CDR3 is 13 amino acids. The CDR3 loop is CASSAGGPPEAFF. The CDR3 nucleotides read TGTGCCAGCAGCGCAGGCGGTCCCCCTGAAGCTTTCTTT.

This clonotype was seen a few times. The V and J genes are TRBV28 and TRBJ1-5; no clear D. The germline CDR1 and CDR2 sequences are MDHEN and SYDVKM. V was shortened by 1 base and J by 5 bases, with 3 bases between the two germline ends. The CDR3 covers 12 residues. The DNA of the CDR3 is TGTGCCAGCAGTTTATTACATCAGCCCCAGCATTTT. It yields the protein CASSLLHQPQHF.

In this sample, this clonotype turned up many times. J is TRBJ2-1 and V is TRBV29-1; 8 bases align to TRBD2. V shed 2 bases, J shed 0 bases, and the junction held 6 bases outside the gene matches. Germline CDR1 SQVTM, CDR2 ANQGSEA. The CDR3 runs to 16 residues. CDR3 DNA: TGCAGCGTTGAAAGTCGGCTAGCGGGCTCCTACAATGAGCAGTTCTTC. This codes for CSVESRLAGSYNEQFF.

A few counts support this clonotype. J is TRBJ2-7 and V is TRBV6-1, with no clear D. V was trimmed by 3 bases and J by 0 bases, leaving 9 bases between them. CDR1 and CDR2 (germline): MNHNS, SASEGT. The CDR3 is 14 residues long. The CDR3 loop is CASSDSGLSYEQYF. In nucleotides, the CDR3 is TGTGCCAGCAGTGATTCTGGTCTCTCCTACGAGCAGTACTTC.

The gene calls are TRBV7-2 and TRBJ2-6; D possibly uses TRBD1 or TRBD2 (6 bases each). CDR1 is SGHTA, CDR2 FQGNSA, per germline. The CDR3 sequence is 14 residues long. V lost 7 bases and J lost 0, with 7 bases in between. The CDR3 coding sequence is TGTGCCAGCAAGGGGGGCTCTGGGGCCAACGTCCTGACTTTC. This sequence encodes CASKGGSGANVLTF.

This clonotype was detected many times. The V gene is TRBV12-3 or TRBV12-4, the J gene TRBJ1-6; unclear D gene. V was trimmed by 6 bases and J by 7 bases, leaving 13 bases between them. This CDR3 spans 14 amino acids. The CDR3 sequence: CASRSFAGNSPLHF. The DNA for the CDR3 is TGTGCCAGCAGGTCATTTGCAGGAAATTCACCCCTCCACTTT.

Ten or more counts support this clonotype. The chain's CDR3 is CASSLQGSYEQYF. CDR3 sequence (DNA): TGTGCCAGCAGTTTACAGGGCTCCTACGAGCAGTACTTC. The chain carries TRBV27 and TRBJ2-7, with D perhaps matching TRBD1 (5 bases). This CDR3 has 13 residues. CDR1 is MNHEY and CDR2 is SMNVEV in the germline V gene (reference sequence). Trimming pared 2 bases from V and 0 bases from J, leaving 5 bases between.

The chain uses TRBV7-2 and TRBJ2-5; either TRBD1 or TRBD2 may supply D (5 bases each). CDR1 SGHTA and CDR2 FQGNSA come from the germline V gene. Trimming took 6 bases from V and 5 from J, leaving 19 bases between them. The CDR3 is 15 amino acids. The CDR3 loop is CASSSAGSGKETQYF. The CDR3 DNA reads as TGTGCCAGCAGTTCAGCAGGGTCCGGGAAGGAGACCCAGTACTTC.

J is TRBJ2-3 and V is TRBV9, with TRBD2 matching 13 bases. Germline trimming cut 3 bases from V and 1 base from J; bases unmatched to any gene: 11. From germline, CDR1 is SGDLS and CDR2 YYNGEE. This CDR3 has 19 amino acids. The chain's CDR3 is CASSAPTSGGAWCTDTQYF. The CDR3 nucleotides read TGTGCCAGCAGCGCCCCTACTAGCGGGGGGGCGTGGTGCACAGATACGCAGTATTTT.

This sequence joins TRBV13 and TRBJ2-1; 7 bases agree with TRBD2. The V segment lost 0 bases and the J segment 8 bases; nucleotides outside the gene matches: 13. CDR3 size: 17 residues. CDR1 and CDR2 (germline): PRHDT, FYEKMQ (reference sequence). Here the CDR3 reads CASSLGLGLAASDEQFF. CDR3 sequence (DNA): TGTGCCAGCAGCTTAGGCTTGGGGCTAGCGGCTTCCGATGAGCAGTTCTTC. The whole variable domain, remainder taken from reference TRBV13 and TRBJ2-1, is AAGVIQSPRHLIKEKRETATLKCYPIPRHDTVYWYQQGPGQDPQFLISFYEKMQSDKGSIPDRFSAQQFSDYHSELNMSSLELGDSALYFCASSLGLGLAASDEQFFGPGTRLTVL.

This chain connects TRBV4-3 to TRBJ2-7; D gene unclear. The CDR3 is 14 residues long. With 0 bases removed from V and 3 bases from J, the gap between germline ends came to 9 bases. Germline CDR1 is LGHNA and CDR2 is YSLEER. CDR3 sequence: CASSQDLGNYEQYF. The CDR3 DNA reads TGCGCCAGCAGCCAAGATCTAGGTAACTACGAGCAGTACTTC.

This clonotype was detected a few times. V usage is TRBV11-2 and J usage is TRBJ1-6; 12 bases fit TRBD1. CDR1 SGHAT and CDR2 FQNNGV come from the germline V gene. The CDR3 length is 19 residues. The V segment lost 3 bases and the J segment 0 bases; nucleotides outside the gene matches: 6. The CDR3 sequence is CASSLGQGAASSYNSPLHF. CDR3 sequence (DNA): TGTGCCAGCAGCTTGGGACAGGGGGCAGCGAGCTCCTATAATTCACCCCTCCACTTT.

This clonotype was counted only a few times. The gene calls are TRBV6-1 and TRBJ2-1; D perhaps matches TRBD2 (6 bases). This CDR3 contains 14 residues. Per the germline V gene, CDR1 is MNHNS and CDR2 is SASEGT. The V end was cut by 6 bases, the J end by 5 bases, with 14 bases between. The CDR3 DNA is TGTGCCAGCAGCCTCTCGGGACTCCACAATGAGCAGTTCTTC. Its protein is CASSLSGLHNEQFF.

Only a few counts were recorded for this clonotype. The chain joins TRBV6-4 to TRBJ2-1; weak D call: TRBD2 (6 bases). This CDR3 has 14 amino acids. Germline loops: CDR1 MRHNA, CDR2 SNTAGT. V lost 4 bases and J 8 bases, leaving 15 bases between the germline ends. In DNA form, the CDR3 reads TGTGCCAGCAGTGTTTGGTTAGGGGAGGATGAGCAGTTCTTC. Translation gives CASSVWLGEDEQFF.

There are a few counts of this clonotype. V usage is TRBV5-1 and J usage is TRBJ2-5; D uncertain. The length of the CDR3 is 16 residues. Germline V lookup: CDR1 SGHRS, CDR2 YFSETQ. Trimming stripped 0 bases from V and 1 base from J, with 13 bases between. CDR3 amino acids: CASSLGTAKSQETQYF. The CDR3 nucleotides read TGCGCCAGCAGCTTGGGAACAGCCAAAAGCCAAGAGACCCAGTACTTC.

This clonotype was counted a few times. This sequence joins TRBV27 and TRBJ2-3; possibly TRBD1 or TRBD2 for D (5 bases each). The ends were cut back, 5 bases at V and 0 bases at J, with 24 bases in the middle. Germline-derived CDR1 and CDR2 are MNHEY and SMNVEV (reference sequence). The CDR3 runs to 19 residues. The CDR3 coding sequence is TGTGCCAGCAGTCCACTCATCGACCCTGGGACGGCTAGCACAGATACGCAGTATTTT. It specifies CASSPLIDPGTASTDTQYF.

This clonotype appeared a few times. V gene TRBV5-6 combines with J gene TRBJ2-4; 7 nucleotides agree with TRBD2. From germline, CDR1 is SGHDT and CDR2 YYEEEE. This CDR3 comprises 15 residues. Trimming removed 1 base from V and 8 bases from J; junction bases left unmatched: 9. CDR3 DNA: TGTGCCAGCAGCTTGCGGGGAAGCGGGACGGACATTCAGTACTTC. As protein: CASSLRGSGTDIQYF.

This clonotype was detected ten times or more. The V and J genes are TRBV12-3 or TRBV12-4 and TRBJ2-2, with D tentatively TRBD2 (5 bases). The V end lost 3 bases, the J end lost 4 bases, and 9 bases lay between the germline ends. This CDR3 is 14 amino acids long. CDR3 coding DNA: TGTGCCAGCAGTTTCCCGGGGTTCACCGGGGAGCTGTTTTTT. It codes for CASSFPGFTGELFF.

The V gene is TRBV7-2, the J gene TRBJ2-5, with unresolved D. The V and J ends lost 5 bases and 0 bases respectively, with 7 bases between them. The CDR3 is 13 amino acids. CDR1 and CDR2 from the germline V gene are SGHTA and FQGNSA. Here the CDR3 DNA reads TGTGCCAGCAGCCGACGGTACCAAGAGACCCAGTACTTC. Protein product: CASSRRYQETQYF.

This clonotype was detected only a few times. The rearrangement uses TRBV6-5 and TRBJ1-2, with a weak D call TRBD1 (5 bases). Germline loops: CDR1 MNHEY, CDR2 SVGAGI. Trimming took off 0 bases at V and 3 bases at J, with 8 bases between the two ends. This CDR3 has 14 residues. The CDR3 loop reads CASSYSAGYYGYTF. CDR3 DNA sequence: TGTGCCAGCAGTTACTCTGCAGGGTACTATGGCTACACCTTC.

This clonotype was found many times. The chain links TRBV5-1 to TRBJ1-2; unclear D gene. The germline V gene has CDR1 SGHRS and CDR2 YFSETQ. V lost 0 bases and J 5 bases, leaving 5 bases between the germline ends. CDR3 length: 12 residues. The CDR3 sequence: CASSLDRYGYTF. The CDR3 bases are TGCGCCAGCAGCTTGGATAGATATGGCTACACCTTC.

This clonotype appeared many times. The chain recombines TRBV4-3 with TRBJ2-6; D may be TRBD2 (6 bases). Trimming took 4 bases from V and 2 from J, leaving 9 bases between them. CDR1 LGHNA and CDR2 YSLEER come from the germline V gene. CDR3 length: 15 amino acids. CDR3 bases: TGCGCCAGCAGCCCCGGGGGTACTGGGGCCAACGTCCTGACTTTC. Its protein product is CASSPGGTGANVLTF.

The chain joins TRBV10-3 to TRBJ2-7, with D unresolved. This CDR3 has 10 amino acids. V was cut by 10 bases and J by 3 bases, with 7 bases left in between. CDR1 is ENHRY and CDR2 is SYGVKD in the germline V gene. The CDR3 reads CATSDYEQYF. In DNA form, the CDR3 reads TGTGCCACATCAGACTACGAGCAGTACTTC.

This clonotype was found many times. This chain joins TRBV15 and TRBJ2-3, with TRBD1 matching over 8 bases. V lost 1 base and J lost 5; bases outside the gene matches: 5. Germline V gives CDR1 LNHNV, CDR2 YYDKDF (reference sequence). This CDR3 comprises 15 residues. CDR3 DNA sequence: TGTGCCACCAGCAGAGGGACAGGGCTCGGAGATACGCAGTATTTT. Its protein product is CATSRGTGLGDTQYF.

This clonotype appeared a few times. The rearrangement links TRBV5-6 to TRBJ2-3; tentatively, D is TRBD2 (6 bases). Between the trimmed V and J ends, which lost 6 bases and 5 bases, there was a span of 22 bases. The CDR3 is made up of 16 amino acids. Per the germline V gene, CDR1 is SGHDT and CDR2 is YYEEEE. CDR3 loop: CASIIRDWRYEDTQYF. In DNA, the CDR3 is TGTGCCAGCATCATTCGGGACTGGAGGTATGAAGATACGCAGTATTTT.

This clonotype was picked up many times. The chain links TRBV24-1 to TRBJ2-3; no reliable D call. CDR3 length: 12 residues. The germline V gene encodes CDR1 KGHDR and CDR2 SFDVKD. The germline V and J ends were trimmed by 4 bases and 6 bases, with 7 bases remaining between them. CDR3 amino acids: CATSEATDTQYF. The CDR3 nucleotides are TGTGCCACCAGTGAGGCTACTGATACGCAGTATTTT.

The sample holds many counts of this clonotype. This chain joins TRBV12-3 or TRBV12-4 and TRBJ2-7; TRBD2 matches at 7 bases. The CDR3 consists of 15 residues. J lost 2 bases, V lost 1 base, and 5 bases had no gene match. DNA for the CDR3: TGTGCCAGCAGTTTAGGGCCTAGCGGTGCCTACGAGCAGTACTTC. The encoded protein is CASSLGPSGAYEQYF.